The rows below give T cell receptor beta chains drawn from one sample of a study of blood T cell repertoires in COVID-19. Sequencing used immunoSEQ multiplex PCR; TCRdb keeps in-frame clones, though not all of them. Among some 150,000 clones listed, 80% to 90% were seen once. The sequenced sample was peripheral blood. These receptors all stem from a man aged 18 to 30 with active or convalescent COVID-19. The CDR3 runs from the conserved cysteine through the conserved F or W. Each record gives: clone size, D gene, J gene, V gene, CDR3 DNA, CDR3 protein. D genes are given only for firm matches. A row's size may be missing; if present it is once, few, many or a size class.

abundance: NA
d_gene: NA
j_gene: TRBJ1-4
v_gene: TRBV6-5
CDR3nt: TGTGCCAGCACCAGGACAGCTTTTAATGAAAAACTGTTTTTT
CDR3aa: CASTRTAFNEKLFF

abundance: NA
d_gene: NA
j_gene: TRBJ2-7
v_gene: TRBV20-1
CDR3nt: TGCAGTGCTAGAACCGAGGCGGGGCAGTACTTC
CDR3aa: CSARTEAGQYF

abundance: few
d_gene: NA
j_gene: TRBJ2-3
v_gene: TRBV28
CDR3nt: TGTGCCAGCACCAGGGGCACAGATACGCAGTATTTT
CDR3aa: CASTRGTDTQYF

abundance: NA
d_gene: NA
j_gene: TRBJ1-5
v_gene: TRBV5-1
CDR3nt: TGCGCCAGCAGCTTTGGAGGGAATAGCAATCAGCCCCAGCATTTT
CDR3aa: CASSFGGNSNQPQHF

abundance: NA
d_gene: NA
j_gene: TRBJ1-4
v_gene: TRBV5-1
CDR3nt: TGCGCCAGCAGCTTGGAGGCGGGAAATGAAAAACTGTTTTTT
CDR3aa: CASSLEAGNEKLFF

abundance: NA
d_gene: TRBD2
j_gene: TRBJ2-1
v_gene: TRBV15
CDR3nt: TGTGCCACCAGCCAACAGCGGGAGGGCCCCGATGAGCAGTTCTTC
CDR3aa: CATSQQREGPDEQFF

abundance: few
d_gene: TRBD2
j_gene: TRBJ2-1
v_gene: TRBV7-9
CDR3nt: TGTGCCAGCAGCTTATTAGCGGGGGAGCAGTTCTTC
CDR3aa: CASSLLAGEQFF

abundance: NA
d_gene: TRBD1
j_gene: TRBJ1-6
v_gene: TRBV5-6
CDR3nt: TGTGCCAGCAGCTCGGGACAGGTTAATTCACCCCTCCACTTT
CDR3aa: CASSSGQVNSPLHF

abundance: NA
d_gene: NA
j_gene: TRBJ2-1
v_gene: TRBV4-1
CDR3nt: TGCGCCAGCAGCCATGACGACAGGAGCTATACTTACAATGAGCAGTTCTTC
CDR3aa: CASSHDDRSYTYNEQFF

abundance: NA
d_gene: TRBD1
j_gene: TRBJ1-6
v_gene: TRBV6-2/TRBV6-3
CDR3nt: TGTGCCAGCAGTTACGGGCCCGGGACAGGAACATCACCCCTCCACTTT
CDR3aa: CASSYGPGTGTSPLHF

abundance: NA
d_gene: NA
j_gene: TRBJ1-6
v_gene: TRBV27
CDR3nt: TGTGCCAGCAGCCCCTACCCCTATAATTCACCCCTCCACTTT
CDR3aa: CASSPYPYNSPLHF

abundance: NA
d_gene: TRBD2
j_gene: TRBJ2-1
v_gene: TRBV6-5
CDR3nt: TGTGCCAGCAGATCGTTGGGGGGGTCCTACAATGAGCAGTTCTTC
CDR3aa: CASRSLGGSYNEQFF

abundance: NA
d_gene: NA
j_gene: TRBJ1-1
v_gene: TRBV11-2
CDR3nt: TGTGCCAGCAGCTTAGACAGGGGCACTGAAGCTTTCTTT
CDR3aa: CASSLDRGTEAFF

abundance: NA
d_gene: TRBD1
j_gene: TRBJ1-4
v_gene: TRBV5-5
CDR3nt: TGTGCCAGCAGCACAGGGGGTCTAGGGGAAAAACTGTTTTTT
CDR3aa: CASSTGGLGEKLFF

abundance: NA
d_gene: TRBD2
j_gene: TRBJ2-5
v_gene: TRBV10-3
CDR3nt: TGTGCCATCACTTCTAGCGGGGGGGCCCAAGAGACCCAGTACTTC
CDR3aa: CAITSSGGAQETQYF

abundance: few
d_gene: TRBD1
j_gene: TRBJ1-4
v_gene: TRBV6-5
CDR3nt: TGTGCCAGCAGACCCGGGACAGGGTATGAAAAACTGTTTTTT
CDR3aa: CASRPGTGYEKLFF

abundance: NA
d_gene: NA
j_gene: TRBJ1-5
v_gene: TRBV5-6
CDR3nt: TGTGCCAGCAGCTTGAGCGGTTACAATCAGCCCCAGCATTTT
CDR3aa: CASSLSGYNQPQHF

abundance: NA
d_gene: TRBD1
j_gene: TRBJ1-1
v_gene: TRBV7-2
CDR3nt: TGTGCCAGCAGCGCCCCGACAGGGTTGAACACTGAAGCTTTCTTT
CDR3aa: CASSAPTGLNTEAFF

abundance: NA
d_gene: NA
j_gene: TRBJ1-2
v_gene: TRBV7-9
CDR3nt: TGTGCCAGCAGCTCCAAGGGAGAAACCACCTATGGCTACACCTTC
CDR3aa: CASSSKGETTYGYTF

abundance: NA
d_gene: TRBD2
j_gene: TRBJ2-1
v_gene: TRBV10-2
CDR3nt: TGCGCCAGCAGAGCTAGCGGTTTCAACAATGAGCAGTTCTTC
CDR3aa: CASRASGFNNEQFF

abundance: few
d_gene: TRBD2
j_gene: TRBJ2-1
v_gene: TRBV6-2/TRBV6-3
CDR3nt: TGTGCCAGCAGTTCCCTAGCGGGAGTAGACGAGCAGTTCTTC
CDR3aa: CASSSLAGVDEQFF

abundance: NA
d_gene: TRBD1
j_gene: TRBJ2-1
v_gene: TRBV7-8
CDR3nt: TGTGCCAGCAGCCCCGGACAGGGCATCTGGGACAATGAGCAGTTCTTC
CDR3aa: CASSPGQGIWDNEQFF

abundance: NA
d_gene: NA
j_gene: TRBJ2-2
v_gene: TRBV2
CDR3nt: TGTGCCAGCAGGACAACCATGAACACCGGGGAGCTGTTTTTT
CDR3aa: CASRTTMNTGELFF

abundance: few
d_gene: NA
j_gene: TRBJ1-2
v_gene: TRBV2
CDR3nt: TGTGCCAGCAGTGAATTCAGCGGCTATGGCTACACCTTC
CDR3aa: CASSEFSGYGYTF

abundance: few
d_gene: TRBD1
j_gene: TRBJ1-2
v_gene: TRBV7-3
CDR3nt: TGTGCCAGCAGCTCGGACAGGGACTTAGGCTACACCTTC
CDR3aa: CASSSDRDLGYTF

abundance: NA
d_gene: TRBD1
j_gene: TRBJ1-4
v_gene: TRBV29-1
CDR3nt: TGCAGCGTGACAGGGGGACGGAATGAAAAACTGTTTTTT
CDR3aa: CSVTGGRNEKLFF

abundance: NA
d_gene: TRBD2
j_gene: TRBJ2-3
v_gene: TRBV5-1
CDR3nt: TGCGCCAGCAGCTGGGGACTAGCGGGAGTTGAAGATACGCAGTATTTT
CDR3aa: CASSWGLAGVEDTQYF

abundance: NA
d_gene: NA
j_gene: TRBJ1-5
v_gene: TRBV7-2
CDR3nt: TGTGCCAGCAGCGATCGGACGGGGAATCAGCCCCAGCATTTT
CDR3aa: CASSDRTGNQPQHF

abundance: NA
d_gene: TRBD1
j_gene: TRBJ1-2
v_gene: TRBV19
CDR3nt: TGTGCCAGTAGCTCGACAGGGGGAGCCTATGGCTACACCTTC
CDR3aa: CASSSTGGAYGYTF

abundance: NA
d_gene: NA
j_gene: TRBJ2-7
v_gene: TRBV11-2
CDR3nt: TGTGCCAGCAGCCCTCCCCACTTCGTGGGCTCCTACTACGAGCAGTACTTC
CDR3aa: CASSPPHFVGSYYEQYF

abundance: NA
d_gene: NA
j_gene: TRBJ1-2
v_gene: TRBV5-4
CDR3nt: TGTGCCAGCAGCTTGCAGGGTTTAGTGAACTATGGCTACACCTTC
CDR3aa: CASSLQGLVNYGYTF

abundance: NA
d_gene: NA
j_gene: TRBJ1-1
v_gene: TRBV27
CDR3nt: TGTGCCAGCAGTTTACCCGGCACTGAAGCTTTCTTT
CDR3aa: CASSLPGTEAFF

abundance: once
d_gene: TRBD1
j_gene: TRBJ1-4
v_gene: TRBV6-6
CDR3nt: TGTGCCAGCATCGACGACAGGGACGATGAAAAACTGTTTTTT
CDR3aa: CASIDDRDDEKLFF

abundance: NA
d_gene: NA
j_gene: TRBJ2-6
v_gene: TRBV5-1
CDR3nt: TGCGCCAGCAGCGCCGAAGCTTCGGGGGCCAACGTCCTGACTTTC
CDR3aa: CASSAEASGANVLTF

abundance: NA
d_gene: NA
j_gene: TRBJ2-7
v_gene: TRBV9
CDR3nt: TGTGCCAGCAGCGTTAGCGGTTTGGGCTACGAGCAGTACTTC
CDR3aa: CASSVSGLGYEQYF

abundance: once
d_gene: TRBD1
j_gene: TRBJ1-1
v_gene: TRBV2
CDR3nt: TGTGCCTGCTCGGACAGGTGGACTGAAGCTTTCTTT
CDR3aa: CACSDRWTEAFF

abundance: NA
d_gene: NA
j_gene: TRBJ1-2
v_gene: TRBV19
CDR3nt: TGTGCCAGTAGTCGGACAATGAACTATGGCTACACCTTC
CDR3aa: CASSRTMNYGYTF

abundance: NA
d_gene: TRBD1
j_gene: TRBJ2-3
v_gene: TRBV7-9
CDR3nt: TGTGCCAGCAGCGCGGACAGGGGAACAGATACGCAGTATTTT
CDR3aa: CASSADRGTDTQYF

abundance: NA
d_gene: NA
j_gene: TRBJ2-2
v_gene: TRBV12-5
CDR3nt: TGTGCTAGTGGTCCTGACACCACGAACACCGGGGAGCTGTTTTTT
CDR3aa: CASGPDTTNTGELFF

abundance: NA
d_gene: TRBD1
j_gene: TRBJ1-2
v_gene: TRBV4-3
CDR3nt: TGCGCCAGCAGCCAAGGCACCCATCGCCGGGACAGCGCCTTC
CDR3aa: CASSQGTHRRDSAF